The clone carrying this T cell receptor beta chain was observed at least ten times. The antigen remains unidentified. The germline V and J ends were trimmed by 3 bases and 4 bases, with 13 bases remaining between them. This CDR3 is built from 15 residues. Germline V gene lookup returns CDR1 LNHNV and CDR2 YYDKDF (reference sequence). Unique molecular identifiers were used in preparing the TCRbeta library. MiXCR was run by TCRdb on the PCR reads, yielding one entry per CDR3 protein. There are around 270,000 distinct CDR3 sequences in the sample; around 7.1% occur only once, and 9.1% lies in the top ten. This specimen comes from a study of T-cell reconstitution after alpha-beta-depleted transplantation in children. Study-level points and caveats: Most T-cell counts and diversity one year after the transplant came from T cells that were newly produced.

The chain employs TRBV15 and TRBJ2-1, with D tentatively TRBD2 (6 bases). The sequence came from a female patient between 2 and 15 years old who had a stem cell transplant for Fanconi anemia, so the T cells may come from the graft donor. Here the sequenced sample was peripheral blood, taken 360 days after TCRalphabeta/CD19-depleted stem cell transplant. CDR3: CATSRDYLIYNEQFF. In DNA, the CDR3 is TGTGCCACCAGCAGGGACTATTTGATTTACAATGAGCAGTTCTTC.